Below are 3 T cell receptor beta chains sequenced from a single sample in a study of blood T cell repertoires in COVID-19. Sequenced by immunoSEQ multiplex PCR; TCRdb stores in-frame clones only, minus some. The sample consists of under 130,000 clones, roughly nine tenths of them appearing once. The sequenced sample was peripheral blood. These receptors all stem from a woman of 80 years or more in a cohort sampled during active COVID-19.

The table lists this clone with a few counts. The rearrangement links TRBV11-2 to TRBJ2-7; D possibly corresponds to TRBD2 (5 bases). V lost 5 bases and J lost 2, with 16 bases in between. This CDR3 region has 15 residues. Germline loops: CDR1 SGHAT, CDR2 FQNNGV. The CDR3 bases are TGTGCCAGCAGCCTTCCGACTATGCGAGCCTACGAGCAGTACTTC. The encoded protein is CASSLPTMRAYEQYF.

The rearrangement uses TRBV5-1 and TRBJ2-7; 9 nucleotides align to TRBD2. Germline CDR1 is SGHRS and CDR2 is YFSETQ. CDR3 length equals 15 residues. Trimming at V came to 4 bases and at J to 5 bases, leaving 10 bases not matched to a gene. The DNA for the CDR3 is TGCGCCAGCAGCCTCCCGCGAGAGCGGGAGGACGAGCAGTACTTC. It encodes CASSLPREREDEQYF.

The chain has TRBV5-4 and TRBJ2-1, with D tentatively TRBD1 (6 bases). Germline V gives CDR1 SGHNT, CDR2 YYREEE (reference sequence). The CDR3 is made up of 12 amino acids. V dropped 4 bases and J dropped 7 bases, with 9 bases sitting between them. The CDR3 loop reads CASSIDRNEQFF. DNA for the CDR3: TGTGCCAGCAGCATCGACAGGAATGAGCAGTTCTTC.